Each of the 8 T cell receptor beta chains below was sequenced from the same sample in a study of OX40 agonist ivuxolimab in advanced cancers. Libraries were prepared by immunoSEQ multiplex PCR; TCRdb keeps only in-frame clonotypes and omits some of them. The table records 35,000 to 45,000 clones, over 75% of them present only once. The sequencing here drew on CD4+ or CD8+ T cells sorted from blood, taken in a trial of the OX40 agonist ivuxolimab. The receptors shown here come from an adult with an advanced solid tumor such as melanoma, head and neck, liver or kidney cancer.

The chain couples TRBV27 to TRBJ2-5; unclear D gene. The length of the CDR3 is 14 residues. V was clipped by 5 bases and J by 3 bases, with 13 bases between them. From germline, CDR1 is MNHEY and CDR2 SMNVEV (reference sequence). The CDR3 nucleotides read TGTGCCAGCAGTCCCCGGACGGGTAAAGAGACCCAGTACTTC. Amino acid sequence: CASSPRTGKETQYF.

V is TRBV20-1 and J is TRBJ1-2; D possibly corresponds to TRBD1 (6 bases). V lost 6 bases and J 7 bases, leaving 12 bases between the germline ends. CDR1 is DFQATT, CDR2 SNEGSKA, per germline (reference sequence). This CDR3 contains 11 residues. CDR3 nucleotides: TGCAGTGCAGAACAGGGCAGTGGCTACACCTTC. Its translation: CSAEQGSGYTF.

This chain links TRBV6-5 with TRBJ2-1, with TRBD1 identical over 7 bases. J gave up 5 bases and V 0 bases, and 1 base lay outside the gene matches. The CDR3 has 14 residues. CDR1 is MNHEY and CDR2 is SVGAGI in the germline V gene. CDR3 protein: CASSYSGQNNEQFF. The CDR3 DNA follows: TGTGCCAGCAGTTACTCGGGACAGAACAATGAGCAGTTCTTC.

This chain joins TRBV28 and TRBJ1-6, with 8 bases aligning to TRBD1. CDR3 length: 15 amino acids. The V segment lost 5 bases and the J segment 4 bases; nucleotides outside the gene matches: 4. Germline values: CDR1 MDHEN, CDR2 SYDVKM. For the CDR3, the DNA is TGTGCCAGCAGTCCCCGGACAGGGTATAATTCACCCCTCCACTTT. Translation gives CASSPRTGYNSPLHF.

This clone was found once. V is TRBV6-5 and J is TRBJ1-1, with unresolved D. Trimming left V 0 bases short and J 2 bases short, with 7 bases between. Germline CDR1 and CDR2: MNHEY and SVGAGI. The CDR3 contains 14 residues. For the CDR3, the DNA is TGTGCCAGCAGTTACTCCCACAGCAACACTGAAGCTTTCTTT. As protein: CASSYSHSNTEAFF.

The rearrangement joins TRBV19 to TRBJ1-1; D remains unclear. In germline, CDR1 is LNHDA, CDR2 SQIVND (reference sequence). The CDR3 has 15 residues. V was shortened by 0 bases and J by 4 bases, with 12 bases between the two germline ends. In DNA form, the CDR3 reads TGTGCCAGTAGTATAGATCTAGAGGGAGGCACTGAAGCTTTCTTT. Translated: CASSIDLEGGTEAFF.

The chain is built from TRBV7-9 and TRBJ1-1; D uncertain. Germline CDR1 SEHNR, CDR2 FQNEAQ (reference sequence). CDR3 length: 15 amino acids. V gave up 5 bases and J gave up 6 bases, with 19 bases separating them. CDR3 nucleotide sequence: TGTGCCAGCAGCCCAGCAGGCAGCTGGTTCTCTGAAGCTTTCTTT. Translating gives CASSPAGSWFSEAFF.

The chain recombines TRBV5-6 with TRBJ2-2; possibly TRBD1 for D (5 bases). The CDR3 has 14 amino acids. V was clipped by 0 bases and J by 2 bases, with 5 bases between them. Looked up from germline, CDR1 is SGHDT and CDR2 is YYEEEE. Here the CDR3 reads CASSLGTNTGELFF. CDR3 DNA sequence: TGTGCCAGCAGCTTGGGGACAAACACCGGGGAGCTGTTTTTT.